This passage covers 10 T cell receptor beta chains from one sample sequenced in a study of T cells in Graves' hyperthyroidism and ophthalmopathy. RNA transcripts were the template for amplifying TCR beta CDR3 regions. The study used the HTBI primer set for a first-round RT-PCR of the TCR CDR3. MiXCR was run by TCRdb on the multiplex PCR reads, yielding one entry per CDR3 protein. The table records roughly 49,000 distinct CDR3 sequences, around 55% of them present only once. Sample: peripheral blood or thyroid tissue (not recorded which). These receptors originate from a man between 18 and 29 years old with Graves' hyperthyroidism.

The rearrangement links TRBV10-3 to TRBJ1-2; 8 positions match TRBD1. CDR1 is ENHRY, CDR2 SYGVKD, per germline. With V trimmed by 6 bases and J by 12 bases, 6 bases remained unmatched. CDR3 length: 11 amino acids. CDR3 in amino acids: CAIRRAGGNTF. The DNA of the CDR3 is TGTGCCATCAGGCGGGCAGGGGGCAACACCTTC.

The genes are TRBV10-2 and TRBJ1-2, with D possibly TRBD1 on 6 matching bases. Germline loops: CDR1 WSHSY, CDR2 SAAADI. The ends were cut back, 0 bases at V and 6 bases at J, with 11 bases in the middle. The CDR3 totals 14 residues. DNA for the CDR3: TGCGCCAGCAGTGAGTCGATGGGGGCAAATGGCTACACCTTC. Its translation is CASSESMGANGYTF.

By share of the sample, this clonotype is medium-sized. The chain couples TRBV6-1 to TRBJ1-5; no reliable D call. The CDR3 is made up of 14 amino acids. Germline V gives CDR1 MNHNS, CDR2 SASEGT. The V end was cut by 9 bases, the J end by 0 bases, with 12 bases between. The CDR3 sequence is CASNGGLSNQPQHF. CDR3 DNA sequence: TGTGCCAGTAATGGAGGGCTTAGCAATCAGCCCCAGCATTTT.

The genes are TRBV2 and TRBJ2-7, with D possibly being TRBD1 (6 bases). Germline assignment: CDR1 SNHLY and CDR2 FYNNEI. The CDR3 has 14 residues. With 4 bases removed from V and 3 bases from J, the gap between germline ends came to 13 bases. CDR3 loop: CASSGGQKVYEQYF. CDR3 in DNA: TGTGCCAGCAGTGGCGGACAGAAAGTCTACGAGCAGTACTTC.

The chain has TRBV20-1 and TRBJ1-4; unclear D gene. V was clipped by 3 bases and J by 4 bases, with 6 bases between them. This CDR3 has 12 amino acids. Germline lookup yields CDR1 DFQATT and CDR2 SNEGSKA (reference sequence). The CDR3 DNA is TGCAGTGCTAGCTCGGGTAATGAAAAACTGTTTTTT. Its protein product is CSASSGNEKLFF.

V usage is TRBV7-8 and J usage is TRBJ1-1; no clear D. The CDR3 has 13 amino acids. V was pared by 5 bases and J by 1 base, with 8 bases between. The germline V gene encodes CDR1 SGHVS and CDR2 FQNEAQ. In nucleotides, the CDR3 is TGTGCCAGCAGCCTTCAGGAGAACACTGAAGCTTTCTTT. This gives the protein CASSLQENTEAFF.

The chain uses TRBV7-8 and TRBJ2-6, with D tentatively TRBD1 (5 bases). Germline assignment: CDR1 SGHVS and CDR2 FQNEAQ. Trimming removed 0 bases from V and 0 bases from J, with 12 bases in between. The CDR3 extends over 18 amino acids. This CDR3 is CASSLARGRGSGANVLTF. CDR3 sequence (DNA): TGTGCCAGCAGCTTAGCAAGGGGTCGAGGCTCTGGGGCCAACGTCCTGACTTTC.

Many counts were recorded for this clonotype. The gene calls are TRBV12-3 or TRBV12-4 and TRBJ2-3; 7 nucleotides line up with TRBD1. After removal of 7 bases from V and 9 bases from J, the junction contained 13 bases not matched to a gene. The CDR3 loop spans 14 amino acids. The CDR3 loop is CASTRDRAQKTQYF. The CDR3 bases are TGTGCCAGCACCCGGGACAGAGCACAGAAGACGCAGTATTTT.

CDR3 coding DNA: TGTGCCAGCAGCGTCTCGACAGGGGGCGGTGAGGGCGAGCAGTACTTC. Amino acids: CASSVSTGGGEGEQYF. The rearrangement joins TRBV9 to TRBJ2-7; 10 bases are shared with TRBD1. Germline-derived CDR1 and CDR2 are SGDLS and YYNGEE. J was trimmed by 6 bases and V by 2 bases; bases with no gene match: 11. CDR3 length equals 16 residues.

The chain recombines TRBV10-3 with TRBJ2-5; D is perhaps TRBD2 (5 bases). Trimming removed 7 bases from V and 6 bases from J, with 21 bases in between. Looked up from germline, CDR1 is ENHRY and CDR2 is SYGVKD. The CDR3 consists of 15 residues. This CDR3 reads CAINSPGECPKTQYF. The CDR3 DNA reads as TGTGCCATCAACTCTCCTGGGGAGTGCCCCAAGACCCAGTACTTC.